Listed here are 28 T cell receptor beta chains from one sample, sequenced in a study of CD4 T cells in relation to SARS-CoV-2 and coronaviruses. This table comes from immunoSEQ multiplex PCR, and its TCRdb copy is limited to in-frame clones, with some not included. The sample holds tens of thousands of clones; about 90% are singletons and the top ten take roughly 0.39%. The sequencing sample was made of naive CD4+ T cells from PBMCs. Described subset: naive CD4+ T cells isolated by negative enrichment. These TCRs come from an adult with COVID-19.

J is TRBJ2-1 and V is TRBV6-5, with 8 nucleotides matching TRBD2. The CDR3 runs 15 residues. Trimming took 3 bases from V and 7 from J; bases not matched to a gene: 8. Germline V gene lookup returns CDR1 MNHEY and CDR2 SVGAGI. CDR3 nucleotide sequence: TGTGCCAGCAGTTATTATAGTAGCGGGAATAATGAGCAGTTCTTC. Amino acids: CASSYYSSGNNEQFF.

This chain links TRBV5-6 with TRBJ1-2; D uncertain. Trimming shortened V by 3 bases and J by 3 bases, and 12 bases separated the two germline ends. Germline loops: CDR1 SGHDT, CDR2 YYEEEE. The CDR3 is 14 amino acids. The CDR3 bases are TGTGCCAGCAGCTCCCCGCGGGAAGACTATGGCTACACCTTC. This translates into CASSSPREDYGYTF.

This clone has a handful of counts. The chain couples TRBV19 to TRBJ2-1; either TRBD1 or TRBD2 may fit D (6 bases each). The germline V and J ends were trimmed by 3 bases and 6 bases, with 18 bases remaining between them. Germline values: CDR1 LNHDA, CDR2 SQIVND (reference sequence). This CDR3 region has 16 residues. This chain's CDR3 is CASSIEGHGRPNEQFF. The CDR3 nucleotides read TGTGCCAGTAGTATCGAGGGACACGGGAGACCCAATGAGCAGTTCTTC.

The chain joins TRBV2 to TRBJ2-1, with unresolved D. Germline loops: CDR1 SNHLY, CDR2 FYNNEI. There are 14 residues in the CDR3. V dropped 5 bases and J dropped 2 bases, with 10 bases sitting between them. The CDR3 DNA sequence: TGTGCCAGCAGTCCTTCAGCGCCCTACAATGAGCAGTTCTTC. As protein: CASSPSAPYNEQFF.

This clone was seen only once. This chain joins TRBV5-4 and TRBJ2-3; TRBD2 matches at 12 bases. V lost 4 bases to trimming and J lost 2 bases; unmatched junction nucleotides: 8. The CDR3 totals 17 residues. Germline CDR1 reads SGHNT; CDR2 reads YYREEE (reference sequence). CDR3 nucleotide sequence: TGTGCCAGCAGCACCCGGACTAGCGGGATAACCACAGATACGCAGTATTTT. Protein: CASSTRTSGITTDTQYF.

This chain uses TRBV3-1 (or the pseudogene TRBV3-2) with TRBJ1-2; D call uncertain. Deletions cut 0 bases from V and 8 bases from J, with 7 bases between. This CDR3 region has 12 residues. The germline gives CDR1 LGHDT, CDR2 YNNKEL (reference sequence). The CDR3 here is CASSQDVRGYTF. The CDR3 nucleotides read TGTGCCAGCAGCCAAGACGTCAGAGGCTACACCTTC.

The J gene is TRBJ2-3, the V gene TRBV6-5; weak D call: TRBD2 (5 bases). V gave up 0 bases and J gave up 1 base, with 5 bases separating them. Looked up from germline, CDR1 is MNHEY and CDR2 is SVGAGI. The CDR3 length is 14 residues. The CDR3 here is CASSYSSGTDTQYF. In DNA form, the CDR3 reads TGTGCCAGCAGTTACTCTAGCGGCACAGATACGCAGTATTTT.

The J gene is TRBJ2-7, the V gene TRBV5-1; 9 bases match TRBD1. The CDR3 has 14 amino acids. V lost 3 bases to trimming and J lost 2 bases; unmatched junction nucleotides: 3. In germline, CDR1 is SGHRS, CDR2 YFSETQ. The CDR3 region has the DNA TGCGCCAGCAGCTGGGGACAGGGTACCTACGAGCAGTACTTC. This gives the protein CASSWGQGTYEQYF.

The chain employs TRBV28 and TRBJ1-5; D remains unclear. Germline CDR1 and CDR2: MDHEN and SYDVKM. The CDR3 is made up of 13 amino acids. V lost 8 bases to trimming and J lost 3 bases, with 11 bases between them. The CDR3 protein is CASRAPANQPQHF. The CDR3, as DNA: TGTGCCAGCCGGGCCCCGGCCAATCAGCCCCAGCATTTT.

The chain uses TRBV18 and TRBJ1-1; D unclear. V shed 3 bases and J shed 0 bases, with 5 bases lying between them. The germline gives CDR1 KGHSH, CDR2 LQKENI. The CDR3 has 13 amino acids. In DNA, the CDR3 is TGTGCCAGCTCACCTGACTTGAACACTGAAGCTTTCTTT. Protein sequence: CASSPDLNTEAFF.

The chain carries TRBV2 and TRBJ2-2; 7 bases line up with TRBD2. With V trimmed by 6 bases and J by 4 bases, 8 bases remained unmatched. Germline CDR1 reads SNHLY; CDR2 reads FYNNEI. The CDR3 sequence is 15 residues long. This chain's CDR3 is CASRARDYGTGELFF. The DNA for the CDR3 is TGTGCCAGCAGAGCCCGGGACTACGGCACCGGGGAGCTGTTTTTT.

The chain has TRBV15 and TRBJ2-1, with 10 bases that match TRBD2. After removal of 0 bases from V and 8 bases from J, the junction contained 7 bases not matched to a gene. From germline, CDR1 is LNHNV and CDR2 YYDKDF (reference sequence). CDR3 length equals 16 residues. The CDR3 DNA reads as TGTGCCACCAGCAGAGATACAGCGGGAGGGCCAGATGAGCAGTTCTTC. It is translated as CATSRDTAGGPDEQFF.

The rearrangement joins TRBV7-3 to TRBJ1-3, with D hard to call. V dropped 5 bases and J dropped 2 bases, with 7 bases sitting between them. This CDR3 is 13 amino acids long. CDR1 is SGHTA, CDR2 FQGTGA, per germline. CDR3 in amino acids: CASSPGPGNTIYF. Here the CDR3 DNA reads TGTGCCAGCAGCCCAGGACCTGGAAACACCATATATTTT.

The chain is built from TRBV19 and TRBJ1-2, with a possible D match to TRBD1 (6 bases). The CDR3 consists of 16 residues. V gave up 4 bases and J gave up 4 bases, with 19 bases separating them. Germline assignment: CDR1 LNHDA and CDR2 SQIVND (reference sequence). The CDR3 loop reads CASSSTLQGRIYGYTF. The CDR3 coding sequence is TGTGCCAGTAGTAGCACCTTACAGGGTAGGATCTATGGCTACACCTTC.

The chain couples TRBV4-3 to TRBJ2-1; D perhaps matches TRBD2 (5 bases). The CDR3 totals 15 residues. Deletions cut 0 bases from V and 2 bases from J, with 8 bases between. Germline CDR1 is LGHNA and CDR2 is YSLEER. The CDR3 DNA reads as TGCGCCAGCAGCCAAGAGGGTAGCGCCTACAATGAGCAGTTCTTC. Protein: CASSQEGSAYNEQFF.

This chain connects TRBV7-2 to TRBJ1-2, with D maybe TRBD1 (6 bases). Trimming took off 0 bases at V and 0 bases at J, with 11 bases between the two ends. CDR1 and CDR2 (germline): SGHTA, FQGNSA. The CDR3 runs to 16 residues. The CDR3 spells CASSLAGGASNYGYTF. DNA of the CDR3: TGTGCCAGCAGCTTAGCCGGGGGGGCTTCTAACTATGGCTACACCTTC.

This clone was seen once. The chain recombines TRBV5-1 with TRBJ2-3; 7 nucleotides match TRBD1. Germline V lookup: CDR1 SGHRS, CDR2 YFSETQ. The trim removed 5 bases at V and 1 base at J, leaving 7 bases unmatched. The CDR3 is 15 residues long. The DNA for the CDR3 is TGCGCCAGCAGGACATCCGGGACAGGCACAGATACGCAGTATTTT. Translated, it gives CASRTSGTGTDTQYF.

This chain connects TRBV7-9 to TRBJ2-1; D remains ambiguous. Germline V lookup: CDR1 SEHNR, CDR2 FQNEAQ (reference sequence). The CDR3 covers 14 residues. The germline V and J ends were trimmed by 1 base and 3 bases, with 7 bases remaining between them. As DNA, the CDR3 is TGTGCCAGCAGCTTAGAATCAGACTACAATGAGCAGTTCTTC. Its translation: CASSLESDYNEQFF.

This clone was recorded only once. The chain combines TRBV19 with TRBJ2-1; D uncertain. The CDR3 spans 11 residues. V was pared by 2 bases and J by 7 bases, with 3 bases between. CDR1 and CDR2 from the germline V gene are LNHDA and SQIVND (reference sequence). This chain's CDR3 is CASSIRNEQFF. The CDR3 DNA reads as TGTGCCAGTAGTATACGGAATGAGCAGTTCTTC. The full variable domain, with the rest looked up from reference TRBV19 and TRBJ2-1, is DGGITQSPKYLFRKEGQNVTLSCEQNLNHDAMYWYRQDPGQGLRLIYYSQIVNDFQKGDIAEGYSVSREKKESFPLTVTSAQKNPTAFYLCASSIRNEQFFGPGTRLTVL.

The chain employs TRBV28 and TRBJ2-2; D gene ambiguous. CDR3 size: 11 residues. V was clipped by 6 bases and J by 9 bases, with 8 bases between them. Looked up from germline, CDR1 is MDHEN and CDR2 is SYDVKM. The CDR3 nucleotides read TGTGCCAGCAGCTCGATGTGGGAGCTGTTTTTT. Its translation is CASSSMWELFF.

This clone showed up just once. The rearrangement joins TRBV5-1 to TRBJ1-1, with D perhaps matching TRBD1 (5 bases). Germline assignment: CDR1 SGHRS and CDR2 YFSETQ. The CDR3 spans 17 residues. V lost 0 bases to trimming and J lost 11 bases, with 26 bases between them. In DNA form, the CDR3 reads TGCGCCAGCAGCTTGGTGAGGGGAAACTACCTACCTATCGAGGCTTTCTTT. Protein sequence: CASSLVRGNYLPIEAFF.

V is TRBV9 and J is TRBJ2-1, with TRBD2 matching 9 bases. The CDR3 has 16 amino acids. J gave up 5 bases and V 0 bases, and 6 bases lay outside the gene matches. The V gene's germline CDR1 is SGDLS and CDR2 YYNGEE. This chain's CDR3 is CASSVALREGNNEQFF. Here the CDR3 DNA reads TGTGCCAGCAGCGTAGCGTTGCGGGAGGGAAACAATGAGCAGTTCTTC.

The rearrangement joins TRBV6-5 to TRBJ1-3; D unclear. The V end was cut by 2 bases, the J end by 0 bases, with 5 bases between. The germline CDR1 and CDR2 sequences are MNHEY and SVGAGI. CDR3 length: 14 residues. CDR3 in DNA: TGTGCCAGCAGTTACCAAAACTCTGGAAACACCATATATTTT. Protein: CASSYQNSGNTIYF.

V is TRBV3-1 (or the pseudogene TRBV3-2) and J is TRBJ2-5; the D gene could be TRBD1 or TRBD2 (5 bases each). Trimming removed 6 bases at V and 1 base at J, with 6 bases between. There are 12 residues in the CDR3. Germline-derived CDR1 and CDR2 are LGHDT and YNNKEL (reference sequence). The CDR3 sequence is CASRGTQETQYF. The CDR3 region has the DNA TGTGCCAGCAGGGGGACCCAAGAGACCCAGTACTTC.

The gene calls are TRBV13 and TRBJ2-3; the D gene is possibly TRBD1 (8 bases). The CDR3 extends over 14 amino acids. Trimming removed 5 bases at V and 6 bases at J, with 15 bases between. Looked up from germline, CDR1 is PRHDT and CDR2 is FYEKMQ (reference sequence). The CDR3 spells CASSTDREGDTQYF. In DNA form, the CDR3 reads TGTGCCAGCAGCACGGACAGGGAGGGGGATACGCAGTATTTT.

The chain uses TRBV5-1 and TRBJ1-1; D gene unclear. The CDR3 has 13 residues. Germline loops: CDR1 SGHRS, CDR2 YFSETQ. V shed 5 bases and J shed 1 base, with 9 bases lying between them. The CDR3 loop is CASSPYRNTEAFF. In nucleotides, the CDR3 is TGCGCCAGCAGTCCCTATCGGAACACTGAAGCTTTCTTT. Drawing the rest from reference TRBV5-1 and TRBJ1-1, the complete variable domain is KAGVTQTPRYLIKTRGQQVTLSCSPISGHRSVSWYQQTPGQGLQFLFEYFSETQRNKGNFPGRFSGRQFSNSRSEMNVSTLELGDSALYLCASSPYRNTEAFFGQGTRLTVV.

This clone has a single count. This chain connects TRBV6-6 to TRBJ2-3; tentative D call: TRBD2 (7 bases). Trimming removed 6 bases at V and 5 bases at J, with 12 bases between. From germline, CDR1 is MNHNY and CDR2 SVGAGI (reference sequence). The CDR3 sequence is 13 residues long. The DNA for the CDR3 is TGTGCCAGCAGGGAGGGGGGGGGAGATACGCAGTATTTT. It translates to CASREGGGDTQYF.

The genes are TRBV5-5 and TRBJ2-2; TRBD2 is a possible D gene (5 bases). The CDR3 contains 16 residues. The V gene's germline CDR1 is SGHKS and CDR2 YYEKEE (reference sequence). Between the trimmed V and J ends, which lost 2 bases and 0 bases, there was a span of 11 bases. The CDR3 spells CASSLGLAPNTGELFF. Here the CDR3 DNA reads TGTGCCAGCAGCTTAGGGCTAGCCCCGAACACCGGGGAGCTGTTTTTT.